The rows below give T cell receptor beta chains drawn from one sample of a study of CD8+ T cells in alopecia areata. The assay was immunoSEQ multiplex PCR, and TCRdb's table has in-frame clones only and misses some. Among 150,000 to 200,000 clones, approximately 67% were seen once, and the ten largest hold 1.3%. The material sequenced was CD4+ T cells sorted from blood, taken at week 49, from a patient treated with tofacitinib. All receptors come from a human donor with alopecia areata. Each CDR3 is given with its conserved first and last residue.

TRBV30	CAWSVFGLAGNEQFF
TRBV6-6	CASSHGVGTGSDEQYF
TRBV6-5	CASSSKTGGEAFF
TRBV13	CASSPALGVVQETQYF
TRBV6-1	CASSEVAKNIQYF
TRBV30	CAWSPGATEAFF
TRBV6-5	CASSGGQDPQETQYF
TRBV27	CASSKDSPDNYGYTF
TRBV11-2	CASSLAVGAGGYTF
TRBV7-9	CASSLAAVFTF
TRBV7-2	CASTTPEWYGANVLTF
TRBV29-1	CSVAGDFTDTQYF
TRBV14	CASSRLLVSDTQYF
TRBV19	CASSPGRGFGPQHF
TRBV29-1	CSYLGTGYPYEQYF
TRBV29-1	CSVEDEDSVYGYTF
TRBV29-1	CSVYGTGGDGYTF
TRBV6-1	CAISDRRQGARNTQYF
TRBV29-1	CSAARTSTDTQYF
TRBV29-1	CSVNRGGTEAFF
TRBV30	CAWSVSSYGYTF
TRBV5-1	CASSLGGVQANYEQYF
TRBV5-6	CASSSWGQVDNNYGYTF